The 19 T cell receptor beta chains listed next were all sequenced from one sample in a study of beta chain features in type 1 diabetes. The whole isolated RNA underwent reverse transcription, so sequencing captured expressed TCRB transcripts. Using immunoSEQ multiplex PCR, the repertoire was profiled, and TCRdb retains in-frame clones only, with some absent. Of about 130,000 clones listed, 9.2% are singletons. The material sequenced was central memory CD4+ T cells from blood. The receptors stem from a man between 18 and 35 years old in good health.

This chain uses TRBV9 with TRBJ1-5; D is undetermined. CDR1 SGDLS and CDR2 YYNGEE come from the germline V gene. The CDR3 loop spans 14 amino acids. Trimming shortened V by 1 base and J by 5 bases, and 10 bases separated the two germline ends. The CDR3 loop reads CASSVPQNYQPQHF. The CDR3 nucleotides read TGTGCCAGCAGCGTACCCCAGAATTATCAGCCCCAGCATTTT. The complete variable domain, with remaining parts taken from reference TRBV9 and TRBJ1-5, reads DSGVTQTPKHLITATGQRVTLRCSPRSGDLSVYWYQQSLDQGLQFLIQYYNGEERAKGNILERFSAQQFPDLHSELNLSSLELGDSALYFCASSVPQNYQPQHFGDGTRLSIL.

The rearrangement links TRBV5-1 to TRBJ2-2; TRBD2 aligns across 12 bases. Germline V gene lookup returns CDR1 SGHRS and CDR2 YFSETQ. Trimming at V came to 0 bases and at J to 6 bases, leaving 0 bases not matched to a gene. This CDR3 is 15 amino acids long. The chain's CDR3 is CASSLASGGAGELFF. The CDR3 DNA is TGCGCCAGCAGCTTGGCTAGCGGGGGGGCCGGGGAGCTGTTTTTT.

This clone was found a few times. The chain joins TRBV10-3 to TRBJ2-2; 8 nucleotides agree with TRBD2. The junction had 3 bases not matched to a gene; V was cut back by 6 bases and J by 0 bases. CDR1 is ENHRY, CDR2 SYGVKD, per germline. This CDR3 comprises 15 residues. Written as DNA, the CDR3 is TGTGCCATCAGCCAACTAGCGGCGAACACCGGGGAGCTGTTTTTT. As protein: CAISQLAANTGELFF.

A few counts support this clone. In DNA form, the CDR3 reads TGCGCCAGCAGTGAGAAGTCAGACAGATCCTACTACGAGCAGTACTTC. Translated, it gives CASSEKSDRSYYEQYF. The chain uses TRBV10-2 and TRBJ2-7, with D tentatively TRBD1 (5 bases). Germline loops: CDR1 WSHSY, CDR2 SAAADI. Trimming cost V 2 bases and J 3 bases, with 17 bases left between them. The CDR3 runs 16 residues.

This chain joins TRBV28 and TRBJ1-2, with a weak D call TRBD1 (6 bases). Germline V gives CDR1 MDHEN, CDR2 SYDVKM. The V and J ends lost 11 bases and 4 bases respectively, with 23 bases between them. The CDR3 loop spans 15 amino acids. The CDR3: CACLGRGRGFYGYTF. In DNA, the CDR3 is TGTGCCTGTTTGGGCAGGGGTCGGGGTTTCTATGGCTACACCTTC.

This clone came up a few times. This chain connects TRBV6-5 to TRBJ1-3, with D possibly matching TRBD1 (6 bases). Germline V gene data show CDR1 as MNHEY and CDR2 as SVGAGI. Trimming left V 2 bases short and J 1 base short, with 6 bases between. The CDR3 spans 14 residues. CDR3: CASSYTGSGNTIYF. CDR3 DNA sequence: TGTGCCAGCAGTTACACAGGGTCTGGAAACACCATATATTTT.

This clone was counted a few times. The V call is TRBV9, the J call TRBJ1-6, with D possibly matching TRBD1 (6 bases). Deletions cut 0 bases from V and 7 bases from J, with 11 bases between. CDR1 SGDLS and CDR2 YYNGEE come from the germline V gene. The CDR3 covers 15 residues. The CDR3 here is CASSVAPGDNSPLHF. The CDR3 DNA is TGTGCCAGCAGCGTAGCTCCAGGGGACAATTCACCCCTCCACTTT.

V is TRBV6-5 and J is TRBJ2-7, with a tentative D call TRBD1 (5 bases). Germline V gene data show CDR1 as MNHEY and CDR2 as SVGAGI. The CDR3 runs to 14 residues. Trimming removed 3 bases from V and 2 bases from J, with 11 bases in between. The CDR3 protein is CASSYTEQAYEQYF. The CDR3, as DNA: TGTGCCAGCAGTTATACGGAACAGGCCTACGAGCAGTACTTC.

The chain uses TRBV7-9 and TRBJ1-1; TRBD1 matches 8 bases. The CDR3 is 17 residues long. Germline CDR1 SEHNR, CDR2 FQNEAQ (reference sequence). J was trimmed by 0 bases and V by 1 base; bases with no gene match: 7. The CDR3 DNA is TGTGCCAGCAGCTTAGGGACAGGGTTCAACATGAACACTGAAGCTTTCTTT. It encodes CASSLGTGFNMNTEAFF.

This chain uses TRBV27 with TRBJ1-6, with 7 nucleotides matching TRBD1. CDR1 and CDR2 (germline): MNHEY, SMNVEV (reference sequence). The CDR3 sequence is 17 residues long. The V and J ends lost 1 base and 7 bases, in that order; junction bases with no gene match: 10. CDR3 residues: CASSLYLDRDLNSPLHF. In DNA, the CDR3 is TGTGCCAGCAGTTTATACCTAGACAGGGACTTGAATTCACCCCTCCACTTT.

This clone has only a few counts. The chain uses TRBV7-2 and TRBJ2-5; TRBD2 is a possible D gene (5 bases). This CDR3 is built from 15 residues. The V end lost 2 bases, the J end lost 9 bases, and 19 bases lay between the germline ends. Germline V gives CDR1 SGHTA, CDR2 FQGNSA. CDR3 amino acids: CASSLPRPTEEAQYF. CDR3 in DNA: TGTGCCAGCAGCTTACCTCGACCCACGGAGGAGGCCCAGTACTTC.

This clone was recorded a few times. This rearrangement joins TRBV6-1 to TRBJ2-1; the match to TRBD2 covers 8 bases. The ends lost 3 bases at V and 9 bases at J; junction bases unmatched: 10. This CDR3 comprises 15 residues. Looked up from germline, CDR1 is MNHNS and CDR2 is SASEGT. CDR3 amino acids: CASSEIGGGPGEQFF. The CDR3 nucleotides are TGTGCCAGCAGTGAGATCGGGGGGGGCCCCGGTGAGCAGTTCTTC.

The CDR3 DNA reads as TGTGCCAGTAGTGGGGGGACAGCAAGACCGCTGGAGACCCAGTACTTC. Protein: CASSGGTARPLETQYF. This chain joins TRBV19 and TRBJ2-5, with D perhaps TRBD1 (7 bases). Trimming removed 5 bases from V and 5 bases from J, with 21 bases in between. The germline V gene has CDR1 LNHDA and CDR2 SQIVND (reference sequence). The CDR3 loop spans 16 amino acids.

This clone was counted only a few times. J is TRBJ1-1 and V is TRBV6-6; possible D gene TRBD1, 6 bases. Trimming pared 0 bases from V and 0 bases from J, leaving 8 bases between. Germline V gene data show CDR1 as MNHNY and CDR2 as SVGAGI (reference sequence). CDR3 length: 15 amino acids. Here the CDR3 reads CASSYSGTLNTEAFF. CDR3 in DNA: TGTGCCAGCAGTTACTCTGGGACACTGAACACTGAAGCTTTCTTT.

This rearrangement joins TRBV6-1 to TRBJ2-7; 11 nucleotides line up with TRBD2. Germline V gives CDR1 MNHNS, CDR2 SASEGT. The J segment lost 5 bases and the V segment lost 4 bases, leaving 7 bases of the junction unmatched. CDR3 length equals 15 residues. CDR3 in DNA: TGTGCCAGCAGTGGTACTAGCGGGGGCCTTGACGAGCAGTACTTC. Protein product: CASSGTSGGLDEQYF.

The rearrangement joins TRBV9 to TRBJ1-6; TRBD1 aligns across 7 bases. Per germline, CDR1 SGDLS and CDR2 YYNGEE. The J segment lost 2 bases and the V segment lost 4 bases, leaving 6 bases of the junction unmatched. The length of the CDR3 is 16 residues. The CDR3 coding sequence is TGTGCCAGCAGCCCGAGACAGGGCACCTATAATTCACCCCTCCACTTT. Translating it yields CASSPRQGTYNSPLHF.

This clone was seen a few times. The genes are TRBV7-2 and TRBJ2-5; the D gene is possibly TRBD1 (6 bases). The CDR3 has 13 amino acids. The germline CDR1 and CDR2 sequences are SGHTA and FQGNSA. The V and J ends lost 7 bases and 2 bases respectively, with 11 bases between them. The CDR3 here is CASTRDNQETQYF. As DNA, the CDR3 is TGTGCCAGCACCCGGGACAATCAAGAGACCCAGTACTTC.

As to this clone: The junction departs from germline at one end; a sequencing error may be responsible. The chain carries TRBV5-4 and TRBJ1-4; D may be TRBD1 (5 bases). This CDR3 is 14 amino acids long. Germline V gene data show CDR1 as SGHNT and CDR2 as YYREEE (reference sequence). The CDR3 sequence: CASSQGQGREKLFF. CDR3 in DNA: TGCGCCAGCAGCCAAGGGCAGGGAAGGGAAAAACTGTTTTTT.

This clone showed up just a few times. CDR3 protein: CASSQDSRGRTEAFF. The DNA of the CDR3 is TGCGCCAGCAGCCAAGATTCCAGGGGGCGTACTGAAGCTTTCTTT. The chain has TRBV4-1 and TRBJ1-1, with 8 nucleotides matching TRBD1. The CDR3 covers 15 residues. Losses at the gene ends were 0 bases for V and 5 bases for J; bases not matched to a gene: 5. Germline lookup yields CDR1 MGHRA and CDR2 YSYEKL.